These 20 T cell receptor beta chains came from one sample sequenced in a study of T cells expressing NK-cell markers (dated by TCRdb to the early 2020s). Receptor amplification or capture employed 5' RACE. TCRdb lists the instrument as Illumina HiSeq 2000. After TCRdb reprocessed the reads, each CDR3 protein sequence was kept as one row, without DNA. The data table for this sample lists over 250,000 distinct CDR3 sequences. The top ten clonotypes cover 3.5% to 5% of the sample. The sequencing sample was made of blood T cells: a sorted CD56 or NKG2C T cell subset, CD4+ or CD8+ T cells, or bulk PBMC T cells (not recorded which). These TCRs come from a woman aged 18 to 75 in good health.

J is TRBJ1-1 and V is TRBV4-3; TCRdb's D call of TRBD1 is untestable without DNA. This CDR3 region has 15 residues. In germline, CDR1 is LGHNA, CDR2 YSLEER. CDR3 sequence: CASSRGQGYGAEAFF.

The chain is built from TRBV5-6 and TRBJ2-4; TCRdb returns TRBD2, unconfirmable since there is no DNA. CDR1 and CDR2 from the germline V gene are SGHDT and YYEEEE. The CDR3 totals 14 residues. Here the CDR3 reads CASSLRGGKNIQYF.

CDR3 residues: CASSVDRVPDVLTF. The chain employs TRBV5-1 and TRBJ2-6; TCRdb reports TRBD1, a call that lacks DNA to check it against. The CDR3 has 14 amino acids. Germline loops: CDR1 SGHRS, CDR2 YFSETQ.

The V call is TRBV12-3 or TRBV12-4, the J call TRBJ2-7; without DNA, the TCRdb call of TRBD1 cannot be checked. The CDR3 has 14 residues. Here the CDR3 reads CASSSPDSWYEQYF.

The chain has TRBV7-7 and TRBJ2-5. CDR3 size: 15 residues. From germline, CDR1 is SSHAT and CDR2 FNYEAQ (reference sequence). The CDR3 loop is CASSLDGFFQETQYF.

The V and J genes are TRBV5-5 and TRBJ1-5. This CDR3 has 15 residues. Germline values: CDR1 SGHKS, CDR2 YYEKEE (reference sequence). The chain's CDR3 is CASSFNDGINQPQHF.

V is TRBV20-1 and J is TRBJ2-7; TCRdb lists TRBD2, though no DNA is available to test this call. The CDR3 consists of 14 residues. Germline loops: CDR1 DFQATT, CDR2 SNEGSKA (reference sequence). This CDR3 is CSARTLIDSYEQYF.

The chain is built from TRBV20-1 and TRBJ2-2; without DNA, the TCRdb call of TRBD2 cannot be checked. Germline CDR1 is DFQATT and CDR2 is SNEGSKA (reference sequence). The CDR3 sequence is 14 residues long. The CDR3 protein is CSSTSGVNTGELFF.

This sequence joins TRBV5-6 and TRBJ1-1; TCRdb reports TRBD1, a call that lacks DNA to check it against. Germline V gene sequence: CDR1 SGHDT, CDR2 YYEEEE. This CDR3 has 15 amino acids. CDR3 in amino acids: CASSLVGHKDTEAFF.

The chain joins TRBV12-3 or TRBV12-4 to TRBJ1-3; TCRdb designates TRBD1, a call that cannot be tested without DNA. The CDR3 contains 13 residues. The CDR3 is CASSPPTGNTIYF.

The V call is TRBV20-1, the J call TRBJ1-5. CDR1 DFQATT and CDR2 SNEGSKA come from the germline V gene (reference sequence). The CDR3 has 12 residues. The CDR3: CSARGNNQPQHF.

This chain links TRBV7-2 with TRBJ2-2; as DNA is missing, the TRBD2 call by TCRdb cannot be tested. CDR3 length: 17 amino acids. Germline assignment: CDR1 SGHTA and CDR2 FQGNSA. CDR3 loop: CASSSLSGIANTGELFF.

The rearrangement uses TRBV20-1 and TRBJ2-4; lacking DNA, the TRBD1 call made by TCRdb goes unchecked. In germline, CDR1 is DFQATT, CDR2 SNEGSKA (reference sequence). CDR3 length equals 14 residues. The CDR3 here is CSAAGQGSKNIQYF.

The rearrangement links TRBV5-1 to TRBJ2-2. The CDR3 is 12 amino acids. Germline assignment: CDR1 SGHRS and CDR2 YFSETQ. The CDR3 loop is CASSGNTGELFF.

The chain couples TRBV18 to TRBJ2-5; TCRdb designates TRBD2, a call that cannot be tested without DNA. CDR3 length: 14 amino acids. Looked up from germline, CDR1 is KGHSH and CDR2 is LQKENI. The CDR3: CASSHPSRRETQYF.

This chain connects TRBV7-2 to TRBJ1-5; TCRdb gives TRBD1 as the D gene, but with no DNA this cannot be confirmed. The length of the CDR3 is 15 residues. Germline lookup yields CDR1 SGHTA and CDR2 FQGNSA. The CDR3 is CASAPDRYSNQPQHF. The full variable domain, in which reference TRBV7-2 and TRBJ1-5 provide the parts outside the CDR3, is GAGVSQSPSNKVTEKGKDVELRCDPISGHTALYWYRQSLGQGLEFLIYFQGNSAPDKSGLPSDRFSAERTGGSVSTLTIQRTQQEDSAVYLCASAPDRYSNQPQHFGDGTRLSIL.

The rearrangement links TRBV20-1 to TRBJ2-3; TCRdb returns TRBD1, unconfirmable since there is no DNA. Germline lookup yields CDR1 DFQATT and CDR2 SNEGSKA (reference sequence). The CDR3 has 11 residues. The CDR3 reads CSAKLGGAQYF.

The CDR3 here is CASTTGGREETQYF. The gene calls are TRBV12-3 or TRBV12-4 and TRBJ2-5; absent DNA, TCRdb's TRBD1 call cannot be checked. The CDR3 loop spans 14 amino acids.

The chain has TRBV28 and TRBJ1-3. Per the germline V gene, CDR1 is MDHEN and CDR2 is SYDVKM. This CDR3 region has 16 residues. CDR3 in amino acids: CASISQSLGGGNTIYF.

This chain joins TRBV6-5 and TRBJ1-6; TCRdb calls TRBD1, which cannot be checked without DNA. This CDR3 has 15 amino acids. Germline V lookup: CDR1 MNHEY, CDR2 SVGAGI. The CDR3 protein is CASSYSGRDNSPLHF.